The 17 T cell receptor beta chains listed next were all sequenced from one sample in a study of identical twins. TCRdb reprocessed the 5' RACE reads via MiXCR and lists one record per CDR3 protein. This sample has 1.5 million to 2 million distinct CDR3 sequences, with around a third found just once. Sequencing was performed on cord blood. These receptors were taken from a newborn girl in good health.

This rearrangement joins TRBV5-1 to TRBJ2-1, with unresolved D. The DNA matches TRBJ2-7 better at its end, which makes the J call doubtful. CDR3 length: 12 amino acids. CDR1 is SGHRS and CDR2 is YFSETQ in the germline V gene. The CDR3 region is CASSLTANEQYF. The CDR3 DNA follows: TGCGCCAGCAGCCTAACAGCAAACGAGCAGTACTTC.

The chain links TRBV5-1 to TRBJ1-1; 7 bases align to TRBD1. The CDR3 runs 16 residues. Per the germline V gene, CDR1 is SGHRS and CDR2 is YFSETQ. The junction had 9 bases not matched to a gene; V was cut back by 3 bases and J by 1 base. The CDR3 loop is CASSSILTGRNTEAFF. The CDR3 DNA sequence: TGCGCCAGCAGCTCGATTCTGACAGGGAGGAACACTGAAGCTTTCTTT.

CDR3 sequence (DNA): TGTGCCAGCAGTTTACTCTCGACAGGGGCCTACGAGCAGTACTTC. This translates into CASSLLSTGAYEQYF. The chain recombines TRBV28 with TRBJ2-7; 8 bases agree with TRBD1. Germline V gene lookup returns CDR1 MDHEN and CDR2 SYDVKM. This CDR3 is 15 amino acids long. V trimming: 2 bases; J trimming: 2 bases; junction bases outside the gene matches: 5.

This clonotype has more than one count but fewer than ten. The chain carries TRBV14 and TRBJ2-7; 13 positions agree with TRBD2. Germline V lookup: CDR1 SGHDN, CDR2 FVKESK. V gave up 2 bases and J gave up 5 bases; unmatched junction bases: 6. The CDR3 loop spans 16 amino acids. The CDR3 region is CASSQTGTSGIHEQYF. The CDR3 nucleotides are TGTGCCAGCAGCCAAACCGGGACTAGCGGGATCCACGAGCAGTACTTC.

The rearrangement links TRBV4-2 to TRBJ1-5, with 10 bases identical to TRBD1. Germline V gene lookup returns CDR1 LGHNA and CDR2 YNFKEQ. This CDR3 is 17 amino acids long. The V gene end was trimmed by 1 base and the J gene end by 1 base; junction bases not matched to a gene: 4. In DNA form, the CDR3 reads TGTGCCAGCAGCCAAGGGGGACAGGGGATAAGCAATCAGCCCCAGCATTTT. Encoded protein: CASSQGGQGISNQPQHF.

V is TRBV5-5 and J is TRBJ2-2; D is undetermined. The germline V and J ends were trimmed by 8 bases and 0 bases, with 14 bases remaining between them. The CDR3 totals 15 residues. Looked up from germline, CDR1 is SGHKS and CDR2 is YYEKEE (reference sequence). Here the CDR3 reads CASSLGLPNTGELFF. In DNA form, the CDR3 reads TGTGCCAGTAGTTTGGGCCTCCCGAACACCGGGGAGCTGTTTTTT.

The chain employs TRBV4-2 and TRBJ2-5, with 7 positions matching TRBD2. Losses at the gene ends were 4 bases for V and 11 bases for J; bases not matched to a gene: 19. Germline CDR1 is LGHNA and CDR2 is YNFKEQ. This CDR3 has 16 residues. The CDR3 DNA reads TGTGCCAGCAGCCTTCGACTAAGCGGGGTCTACAATGAGCAGTACTTC. Translated: CASSLRLSGVYNEQYF.

This clonotype was counted at least ten times. The CDR3 is CASSEGLGSWDTQYF. CDR3 DNA sequence: TGTGCCAGCAGCGAAGGACTAGGCTCATGGGATACGCAGTATTTT. The J gene is TRBJ2-3, the V gene TRBV28; 7 positions agree with TRBD2. V dropped 6 bases and J dropped 6; count of bases not matched to a gene: 12. Germline V CDR1 and CDR2: MDHEN, SYDVKM. The CDR3 length is 15 residues.

Only a few counts were recorded for this clonotype. For the CDR3, the DNA is TGTGCCAGCAGTGACGGACAGGGGCGCTCCTACGAGCAGTACTTC. Its translation is CASSDGQGRSYEQYF. The V and J genes are TRBV6-6 and TRBJ2-7, with TRBD1 identical over 9 bases. J was trimmed by 0 bases and V by 5 bases; bases with no gene match: 5. CDR1 is MNHNY and CDR2 is SVGAGI in the germline V gene (reference sequence). CDR3 size: 15 residues.

The chain is built from TRBV7-2 and TRBJ1-1; maybe TRBD1 (6 bases). Germline V gene lookup returns CDR1 SGHTA and CDR2 FQGNSA. V was shortened by 5 bases and J by 4 bases, with 20 bases between the two germline ends. CDR3 length: 16 amino acids. In DNA form, the CDR3 reads TGTGCCAGCAGCCTCACTGGTTCAGGGGTGGGCACTGAAGCTTTCTTT. It codes for CASSLTGSGVGTEAFF.

This rearrangement joins TRBV6-2 or TRBV6-3 to TRBJ2-5; 14 bases map to TRBD2. The V and J ends lost 5 bases and 4 bases, in that order; junction bases with no gene match: 6. CDR1 and CDR2 (germline): MNHEY, SVGEGT. The CDR3 totals 16 residues. In DNA, the CDR3 is TGTGCCAGCAGTGGTCGGACTAGCGGGAGGATAGAGACCCAGTACTTC. The encoded protein is CASSGRTSGRIETQYF.

A note on this clonotype: Germline is not matched at one junction end, which may reflect a read error. This chain uses TRBV30 with TRBJ2-1, with D possibly matching TRBD1 (5 bases). Germline CDR1 GTSNPN, CDR2 SVGIG (reference sequence). The CDR3 loop spans 15 amino acids. The CDR3 DNA reads as TGTGCCTGGACGAGGACATCCAGCTCCTACAGTGAGCAGTTCTTC. It encodes CAWTRTSSSYSEQFF.

J is TRBJ2-6 and V is TRBV7-9; 7 positions agree with TRBD1. The V gene end was trimmed by 0 bases and the J gene end by 2 bases; junction bases not matched to a gene: 4. The CDR3 has 17 residues. CDR1 SEHNR and CDR2 FQNEAQ come from the germline V gene (reference sequence). The CDR3 bases are TGTGCCAGCAGCTTAGCGGGCAGGGGGACTGGGGCCAACGTCCTGACTTTC. Its protein is CASSLAGRGTGANVLTF.

This clonotype was seen more than once but under ten times. J is TRBJ2-7 and V is TRBV9; D ambiguous. The CDR3 totals 15 residues. Germline V gene lookup returns CDR1 SGDLS and CDR2 YYNGEE. Trimming took 0 bases from V and 0 from J, leaving 10 bases between them. In DNA, the CDR3 is TGTGCCAGCAGCGTAGGACCCACGGGCTCCTACGAGCAGTACTTC. Amino acid sequence: CASSVGPTGSYEQYF.

The CDR3 DNA reads TGCAGTGCCCTCACCGGGAGGGCCGCCTACAATGAGCAGTTCTTC. Residues: CSALTGRAAYNEQFF. This chain links TRBV20-1 with TRBJ2-1; TRBD2 aligns across 8 bases. The V segment lost 6 bases and the J segment 2 bases; nucleotides outside the gene matches: 9. The CDR3 is 15 residues long. The germline V gene encodes CDR1 DFQATT and CDR2 SNEGSKA (reference sequence).

This chain connects TRBV7-9 to TRBJ1-5; unclear D gene. The V and J ends lost 4 bases and 3 bases respectively, with 10 bases between them. CDR1 and CDR2 from the germline V gene are SEHNR and FQNEAQ (reference sequence). The CDR3 is made up of 14 amino acids. The CDR3 loop reads CASSSYKTNQPQHF. The CDR3 nucleotides read TGTGCCAGCAGCTCATATAAAACCAATCAGCCCCAGCATTTT.

The V call is TRBV20-1, the J call TRBJ2-1; D possibly corresponds to TRBD2 (5 bases). The CDR3 loop spans 11 amino acids. The germline gives CDR1 DFQATT, CDR2 SNEGSKA (reference sequence). V was pared by 8 bases and J by 4 bases, with 9 bases between. The CDR3 is CSPAAYNEQFF. In nucleotides, the CDR3 is TGCAGTCCAGCGGCGTACAATGAGCAGTTCTTC.